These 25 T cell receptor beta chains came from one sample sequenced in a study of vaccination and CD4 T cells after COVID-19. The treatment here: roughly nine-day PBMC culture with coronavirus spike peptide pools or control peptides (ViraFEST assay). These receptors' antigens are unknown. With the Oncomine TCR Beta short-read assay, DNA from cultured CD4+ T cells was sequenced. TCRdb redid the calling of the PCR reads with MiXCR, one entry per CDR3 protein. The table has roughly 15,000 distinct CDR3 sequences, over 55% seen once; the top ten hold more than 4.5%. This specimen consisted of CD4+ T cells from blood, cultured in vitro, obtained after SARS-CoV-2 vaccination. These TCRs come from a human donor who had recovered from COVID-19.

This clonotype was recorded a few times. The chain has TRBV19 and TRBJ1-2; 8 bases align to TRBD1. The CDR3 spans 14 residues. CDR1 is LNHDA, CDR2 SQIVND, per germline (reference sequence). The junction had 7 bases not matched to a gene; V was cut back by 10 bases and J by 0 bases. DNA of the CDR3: TGTGCCACCGGGACAGGACGCGCTAACTATGGCTACACCTTC. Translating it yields CATGTGRANYGYTF.

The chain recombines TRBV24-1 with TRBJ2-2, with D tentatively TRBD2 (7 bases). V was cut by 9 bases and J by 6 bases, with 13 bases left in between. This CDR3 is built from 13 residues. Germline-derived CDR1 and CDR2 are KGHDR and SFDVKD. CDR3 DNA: TGTGCCACCGGGGGGGCAGGCCCCGGGGAGCTGTTTTTT. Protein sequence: CATGGAGPGELFF.

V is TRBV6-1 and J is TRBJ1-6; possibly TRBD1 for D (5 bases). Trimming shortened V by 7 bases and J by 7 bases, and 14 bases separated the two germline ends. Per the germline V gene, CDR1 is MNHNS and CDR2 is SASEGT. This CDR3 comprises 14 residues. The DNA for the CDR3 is TGTGCCAGCAATCCGGGACCGAAGAATTCACCCCTCCACTTT. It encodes CASNPGPKNSPLHF.

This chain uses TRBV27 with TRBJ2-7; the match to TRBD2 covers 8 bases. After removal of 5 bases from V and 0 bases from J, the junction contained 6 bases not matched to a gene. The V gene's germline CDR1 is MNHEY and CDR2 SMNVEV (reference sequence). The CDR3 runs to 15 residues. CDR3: CASSVIAGYSYEQYF. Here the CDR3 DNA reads TGTGCCAGCAGTGTGATAGCGGGATACTCCTACGAGCAGTACTTC.

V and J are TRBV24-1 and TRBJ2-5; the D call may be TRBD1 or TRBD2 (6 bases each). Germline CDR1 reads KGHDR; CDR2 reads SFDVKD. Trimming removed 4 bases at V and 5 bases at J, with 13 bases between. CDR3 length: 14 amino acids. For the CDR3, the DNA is TGTGCCACCAGTGAGGAGGGGGACGTGGAGACCCAGTACTTC. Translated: CATSEEGDVETQYF.

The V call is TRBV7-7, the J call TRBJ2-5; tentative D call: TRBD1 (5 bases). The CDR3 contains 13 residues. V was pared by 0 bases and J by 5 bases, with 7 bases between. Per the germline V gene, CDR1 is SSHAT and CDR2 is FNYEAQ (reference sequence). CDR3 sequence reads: CASSLAAGETQYF. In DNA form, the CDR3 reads TGTGCCAGCAGCTTAGCGGCAGGGGAGACCCAGTACTTC.

The CDR3 DNA reads TGTGCCAGCAGTGGGGACGGGTTGGGGTTGGGCAATCAGCCCCAGCATTTT. Translated: CASSGDGLGLGNQPQHF. This chain joins TRBV6-1 and TRBJ1-5, with D possibly being TRBD1 (5 bases). The CDR3 totals 17 residues. Germline V gene sequence: CDR1 MNHNS, CDR2 SASEGT. Trimming removed 4 bases from V and 2 bases from J, with 18 bases in between.

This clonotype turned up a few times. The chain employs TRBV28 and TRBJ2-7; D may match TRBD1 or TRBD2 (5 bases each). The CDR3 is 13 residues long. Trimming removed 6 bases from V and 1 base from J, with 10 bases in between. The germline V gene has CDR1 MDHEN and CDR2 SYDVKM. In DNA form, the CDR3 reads TGTGCCAGCAGCCGGGACGGATCCTACGAGCAGTACTTC. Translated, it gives CASSRDGSYEQYF.

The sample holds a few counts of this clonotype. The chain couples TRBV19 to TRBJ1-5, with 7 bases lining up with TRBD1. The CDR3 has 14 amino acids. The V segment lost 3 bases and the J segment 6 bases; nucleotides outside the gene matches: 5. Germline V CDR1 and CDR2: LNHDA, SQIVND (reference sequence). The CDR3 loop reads CASSIEGDSQPQHF. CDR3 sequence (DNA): TGTGCCAGTAGTATTGAGGGGGACAGTCAGCCCCAGCATTTT.

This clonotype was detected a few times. As DNA, the CDR3 is TGCAGTGCTAGAGGGGGGGCGTTTAGTAATTCACCCCTCCACTTT. This gives the protein CSARGGAFSNSPLHF. The chain uses TRBV20-1 and TRBJ1-6, with a possible D match to TRBD1 (6 bases). V was cut by 1 base and J by 6 bases, with 13 bases left in between. The V gene's germline CDR1 is DFQATT and CDR2 SNEGSKA (reference sequence). The CDR3 has 15 amino acids.

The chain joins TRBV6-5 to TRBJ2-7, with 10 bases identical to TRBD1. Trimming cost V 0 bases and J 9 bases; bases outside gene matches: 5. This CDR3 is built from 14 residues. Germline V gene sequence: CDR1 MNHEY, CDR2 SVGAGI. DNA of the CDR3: TGTGCCAGCAGTTACTCCGGGACAGGGGCCGTGCAGTACTTC. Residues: CASSYSGTGAVQYF.

The CDR3 spells CSVEGGGDTQYF. The CDR3 coding sequence is TGCAGCGTTGAAGGGGGTGGAGATACGCAGTATTTT. This rearrangement joins TRBV29-1 to TRBJ2-3; D is unresolved. The V gene lost 1 base and the J gene lost 5 bases, with 7 bases spanning the gap. The V gene's germline CDR1 is SQVTM and CDR2 ANQGSEA. This CDR3 contains 12 residues.

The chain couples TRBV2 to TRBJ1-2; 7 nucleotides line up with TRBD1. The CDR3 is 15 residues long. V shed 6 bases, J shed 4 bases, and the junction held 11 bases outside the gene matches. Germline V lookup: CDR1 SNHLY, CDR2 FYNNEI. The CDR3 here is CASRGDSRFTYGYTF. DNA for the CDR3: TGTGCCAGCAGAGGGGACAGCCGTTTTACCTATGGCTACACCTTC.

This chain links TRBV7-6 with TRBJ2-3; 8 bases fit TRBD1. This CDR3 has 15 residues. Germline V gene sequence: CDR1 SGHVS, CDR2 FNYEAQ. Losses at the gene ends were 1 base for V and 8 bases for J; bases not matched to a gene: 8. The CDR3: CASSLVDRGHATQYF. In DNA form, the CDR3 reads TGTGCCAGCAGCTTAGTCGACAGGGGCCATGCTACGCAGTATTTT.

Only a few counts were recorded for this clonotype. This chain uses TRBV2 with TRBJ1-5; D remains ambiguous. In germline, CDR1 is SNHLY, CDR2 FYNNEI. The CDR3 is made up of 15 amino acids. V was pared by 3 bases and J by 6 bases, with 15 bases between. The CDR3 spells CASSDLERSGQPQHF. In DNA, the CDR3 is TGTGCCAGCAGTGATTTAGAGAGGAGCGGTCAGCCCCAGCATTTT.

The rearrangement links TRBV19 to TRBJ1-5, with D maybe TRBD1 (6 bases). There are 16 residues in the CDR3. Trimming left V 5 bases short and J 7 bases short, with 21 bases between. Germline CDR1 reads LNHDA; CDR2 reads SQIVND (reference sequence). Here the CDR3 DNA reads TGTGCCAGTAGTTCAAGAGGCCCACAGGGTGAACAGCCCCAGCATTTT. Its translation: CASSSRGPQGEQPQHF.

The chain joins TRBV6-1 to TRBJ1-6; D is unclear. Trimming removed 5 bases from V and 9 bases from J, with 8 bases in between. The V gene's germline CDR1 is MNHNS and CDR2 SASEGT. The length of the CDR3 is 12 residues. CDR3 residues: CASSLNGSPLHF. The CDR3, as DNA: TGTGCCAGCAGTCTCAACGGTTCACCCCTCCACTTT.

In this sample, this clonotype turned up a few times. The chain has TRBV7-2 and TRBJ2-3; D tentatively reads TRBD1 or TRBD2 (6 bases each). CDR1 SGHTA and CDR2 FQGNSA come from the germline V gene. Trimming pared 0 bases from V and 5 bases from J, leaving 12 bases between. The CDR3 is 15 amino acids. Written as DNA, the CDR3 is TGTGCCAGCAGCTTAGCGCTGGGGGGCCGAGATACGCAGTATTTT. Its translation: CASSLALGGRDTQYF.

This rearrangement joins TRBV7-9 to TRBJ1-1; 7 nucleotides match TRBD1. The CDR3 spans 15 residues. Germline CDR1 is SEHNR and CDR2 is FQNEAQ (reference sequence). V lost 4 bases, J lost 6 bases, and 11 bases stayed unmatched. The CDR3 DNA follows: TGTGCCAGCAGCTCCTGGACAGGAGGGTACCCTGAAGCTTTCTTT. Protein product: CASSSWTGGYPEAFF.

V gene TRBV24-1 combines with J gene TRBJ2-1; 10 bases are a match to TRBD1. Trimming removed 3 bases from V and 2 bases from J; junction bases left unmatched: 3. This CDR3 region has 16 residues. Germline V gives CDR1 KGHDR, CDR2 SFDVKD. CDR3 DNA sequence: TGTGCCACCAGTGATGTCGGACAGGGGGCCTACAATGAGCAGTTCTTC. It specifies CATSDVGQGAYNEQFF.

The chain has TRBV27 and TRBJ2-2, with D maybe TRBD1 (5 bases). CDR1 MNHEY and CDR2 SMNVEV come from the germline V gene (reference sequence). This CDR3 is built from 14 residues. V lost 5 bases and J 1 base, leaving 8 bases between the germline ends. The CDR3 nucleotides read TGTGCCAGCAGTACGACAGTGAACACCGGGGAGCTGTTTTTT. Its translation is CASSTTVNTGELFF.

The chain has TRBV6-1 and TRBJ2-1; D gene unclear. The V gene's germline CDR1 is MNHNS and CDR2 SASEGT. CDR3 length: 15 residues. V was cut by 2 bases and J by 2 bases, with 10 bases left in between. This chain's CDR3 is CASSEYDTTYNEQFF. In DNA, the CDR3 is TGTGCCAGCAGTGAATACGACACCACCTACAATGAGCAGTTCTTC.

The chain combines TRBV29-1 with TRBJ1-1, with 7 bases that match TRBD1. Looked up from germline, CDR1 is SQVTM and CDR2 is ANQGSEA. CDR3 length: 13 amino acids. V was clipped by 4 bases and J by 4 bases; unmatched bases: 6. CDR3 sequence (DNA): TGCAGCGTTGCTCCGACAGGGAGCACTGAAGCTTTCTTT. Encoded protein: CSVAPTGSTEAFF.

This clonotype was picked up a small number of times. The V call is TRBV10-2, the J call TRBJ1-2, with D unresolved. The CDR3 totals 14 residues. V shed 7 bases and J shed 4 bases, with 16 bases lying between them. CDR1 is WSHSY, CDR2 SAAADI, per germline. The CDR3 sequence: CASNPTGRIYGYTF. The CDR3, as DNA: TGCGCCAGCAATCCCACCGGCAGGATCTATGGCTACACCTTC.

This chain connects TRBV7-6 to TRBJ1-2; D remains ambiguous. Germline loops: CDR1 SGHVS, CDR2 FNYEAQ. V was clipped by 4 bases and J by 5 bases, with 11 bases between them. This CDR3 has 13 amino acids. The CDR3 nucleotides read TGTGCCAGCAGCTCGACACCAAATTATGGCTACACCTTC. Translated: CASSSTPNYGYTF.